Presented here are 29 T cell receptor beta chains from one specimen sequenced in a study of cytomegalovirus exposure and HLA in healthy donors. The PCR ran on 60 Vbeta and 13 Jbeta primers. Generated by immunoSEQ multiplex PCR, the TCRdb table keeps only in-frame clones and is missing some. Found here are roughly 180,000 clones, nearly 80% of them singletons; the top ten hold roughly 2.7%. Input material: PBMCs. The receptors were gathered from a female donor in good health and CMV-seronegative.

This clone has only one observation. This chain connects TRBV7-9 to TRBJ2-1; 8 bases map to TRBD2. The CDR3 has 14 amino acids. Germline trimming cut 3 bases from V and 2 bases from J; bases unmatched to any gene: 0. The germline V gene encodes CDR1 SEHNR and CDR2 FQNEAQ (reference sequence). The DNA of the CDR3 is TGTGCCAGCAGCTTCGGGAGGGCCTACAATGAGCAGTTCTTC. It translates to CASSFGRAYNEQFF.

The chain recombines TRBV19 with TRBJ2-7, with 9 bases that match TRBD1. The trim removed 3 bases at V and 7 bases at J, leaving 4 bases unmatched. Germline-derived CDR1 and CDR2 are LNHDA and SQIVND (reference sequence). The CDR3 length is 13 residues. The DNA for the CDR3 is TGTGCCAGTAGTATTCTGACAGGGGGAGAGCAGTACTTC. It encodes CASSILTGGEQYF.

V and J are TRBV18 and TRBJ2-5; D is unresolved. The V end lost 0 bases, the J end lost 2 bases, and 7 bases lay between the germline ends. CDR3 length equals 14 residues. The germline gives CDR1 KGHSH, CDR2 LQKENI. CDR3 residues: CASSPPGRQETQYF. The CDR3 coding sequence is TGTGCCAGCTCACCACCGGGCAGGCAAGAGACCCAGTACTTC.

This clone has just a few counts. The V gene is TRBV5-5, the J gene TRBJ2-3, with D maybe TRBD1 (6 bases). Trimming removed 0 bases from V and 3 bases from J, with 11 bases in between. The CDR3 has 15 residues. Looked up from germline, CDR1 is SGHKS and CDR2 is YYEKEE (reference sequence). CDR3 amino acids: CASSLAGVITDTQYF. CDR3 coding DNA: TGTGCCAGCAGCTTGGCAGGGGTGATAACAGATACGCAGTATTTT.

In its sample, this clone was seen a few times. The chain combines TRBV28 with TRBJ1-5; D unclear. The ends were cut back, 6 bases at V and 2 bases at J, with 14 bases in the middle. CDR3 size: 15 residues. Germline V gene sequence: CDR1 MDHEN, CDR2 SYDVKM. CDR3 sequence: CASRTSGWGNQPQHF. DNA of the CDR3: TGTGCCAGCAGGACCTCGGGGTGGGGCAATCAGCCCCAGCATTTT.

The table lists this clone with a count of one. The chain joins TRBV5-5 to TRBJ2-1; 12 bases are a match to TRBD1. The CDR3 is 15 residues long. Germline V lookup: CDR1 SGHKS, CDR2 YYEKEE (reference sequence). V trimming: 0 bases; J trimming: 8 bases; junction bases outside the gene matches: 3. The CDR3 sequence is CASSLAGQGAYEQFF. The CDR3 DNA reads TGTGCCAGCAGCTTGGCGGGACAGGGGGCCTATGAGCAGTTCTTC.

V usage is TRBV30 and J usage is TRBJ2-7, with a weak D call TRBD1 (6 bases). This CDR3 region has 14 residues. Trimming took off 5 bases at V and 2 bases at J, with 16 bases between the two ends. Per the germline V gene, CDR1 is GTSNPN and CDR2 is SVGIG (reference sequence). The CDR3 DNA is TGTGCCTGGTCGTCCGGGACATTAACCTACGAGCAGTACTTC. Amino acid sequence: CAWSSGTLTYEQYF.

The gene calls are TRBV6-5 and TRBJ1-4; D possibly corresponds to TRBD1 (5 bases). Trimming left V 4 bases short and J 0 bases short, with 9 bases between. From germline, CDR1 is MNHEY and CDR2 SVGAGI. The CDR3 totals 15 residues. The CDR3 nucleotides are TGTGCCAGCAGTTCGGACACTTCAACTAATGAAAAACTGTTTTTT. Its translation is CASSSDTSTNEKLFF.

The gene calls are TRBV5-6 and TRBJ2-5; tentatively, D is TRBD1 (5 bases). The DNA end lines up better with TRBJ2-7; the J call may be wrong. The CDR3 length is 13 residues. Germline V gene sequence: CDR1 SGHDT, CDR2 YYEEEE. The CDR3 sequence: CASSLVQGNEQYF. CDR3 DNA sequence: TGTGCCAGCAGCTTGGTTCAGGGAAACGAGCAGTACTTC.

This clone was seen only a few times. The V and J genes are TRBV10-3 and TRBJ2-5, with D uncertain. The CDR3 contains 11 residues. The V gene lost 5 bases and the J gene lost 5 bases, with 6 bases spanning the gap. CDR1 and CDR2 (germline): ENHRY, SYGVKD. The CDR3: CAISFGETQYF. The CDR3 coding sequence is TGTGCCATCAGTTTCGGGGAGACCCAGTACTTC.

The chain couples TRBV19 to TRBJ1-6; D is undetermined. CDR3 length: 12 residues. The V gene's germline CDR1 is LNHDA and CDR2 SQIVND (reference sequence). Trimming stripped 5 bases from V and 10 bases from J, with 9 bases between. CDR3 residues: CASSLQRSPLHF. CDR3 nucleotides: TGTGCCAGTAGTCTCCAACGGTCACCCCTCCACTTT.

This clone was seen more than once but under ten times. The chain has TRBV7-3 and TRBJ2-1; TRBD2 agrees at 7 bases. The CDR3 is 15 amino acids. Losses at the gene ends were 2 bases for V and 6 bases for J; bases not matched to a gene: 7. Germline V gives CDR1 SGHTA, CDR2 FQGTGA. The CDR3 spells CASSLDGGTTNEQFF. CDR3 DNA: TGTGCCAGCAGCTTAGACGGGGGGACCACCAATGAGCAGTTCTTC. The entire variable domain, with the rest obtained from reference TRBV7-3 and TRBJ2-1, is as follows: GAGVSQTPSNKVTEKGKYVELRCDPISGHTALYWYRQSLGQGPEFLIYFQGTGAADDSGLPNDRFFAVRPEGSVSTLKIQRTERGDSAVYLCASSLDGGTTNEQFFGPGTRLTVL.

The chain is built from TRBV7-2 and TRBJ2-4; 7 nucleotides line up with TRBD1. Trimming removed 4 bases from V and 8 bases from J; junction bases left unmatched: 5. Germline lookup yields CDR1 SGHTA and CDR2 FQGNSA. This CDR3 is 13 amino acids long. CDR3 nucleotide sequence: TGTGCCAGCAGCTCTGACAGGGCTTACATTCAGTACTTC. It specifies CASSSDRAYIQYF.

The chain employs TRBV13 and TRBJ2-1, with 8 bases identical to TRBD2. This CDR3 contains 15 residues. Germline V lookup: CDR1 PRHDT, CDR2 FYEKMQ (reference sequence). After removal of 4 bases from V and 4 bases from J, the junction contained 6 bases not matched to a gene. Here the CDR3 DNA reads TGTGCCAGCAGCTGGGGACTAGTGGCGTACAATGAGCAGTTCTTC. It encodes CASSWGLVAYNEQFF.

This clone was seen a few times. This sequence joins TRBV7-9 and TRBJ2-2; D not certain. The germline V gene encodes CDR1 SEHNR and CDR2 FQNEAQ (reference sequence). Trimming took off 7 bases at V and 8 bases at J, with 11 bases between the two ends. The CDR3 length is 12 residues. CDR3 protein: CASTSRRGELFF. The CDR3 nucleotides read TGTGCCAGCACCTCGAGGCGGGGGGAGCTGTTTTTT.

The chain uses TRBV29-1 and TRBJ1-1, with TRBD1 matching 11 bases. There are 15 residues in the CDR3. Looked up from germline, CDR1 is SQVTM and CDR2 is ANQGSEA. Germline trimming cut 6 bases from V and 1 base from J; bases unmatched to any gene: 7. The CDR3 here is CSVGQGARGNTEAFF. In DNA form, the CDR3 reads TGCAGCGTCGGACAGGGGGCTAGGGGGAACACTGAAGCTTTCTTT.

The chain is built from TRBV7-9 and TRBJ1-1; D is possibly TRBD1 (5 bases). The V gene lost 5 bases and the J gene lost 7 bases, with 8 bases spanning the gap. The CDR3 consists of 11 residues. Germline V lookup: CDR1 SEHNR, CDR2 FQNEAQ (reference sequence). CDR3 loop: CASSRTNEAFF. The CDR3 bases are TGTGCCAGCAGCCGGACAAATGAAGCTTTCTTT.

The chain joins TRBV11-1 to TRBJ2-1; D unclear. This CDR3 is 14 amino acids long. Trimming took off 2 bases at V and 4 bases at J, with 9 bases between the two ends. CDR1 and CDR2 from the germline V gene are SGHAT and FQDESV (reference sequence). The CDR3 protein is CASSLTSSYNEQFF. Written as DNA, the CDR3 is TGTGCCAGCAGCTTAACGTCCAGTTACAATGAGCAGTTCTTC. Combining the CDR3 with reference TRBV11-1 and TRBJ2-1 gives the whole variable domain EAEVAQSPRYKITEKSQAVAFWCDPISGHATLYWYRQILGQGPELLVQFQDESVVDDSQLPKDRFSAERLKGVDSTLKIQPAELGDSAMYLCASSLTSSYNEQFFGPGTRLTVL.

The chain employs TRBV10-3 and TRBJ1-2; D is undetermined. The CDR3 runs to 16 residues. Trimming removed 3 bases at V and 2 bases at J, with 16 bases between. Germline V lookup: CDR1 ENHRY, CDR2 SYGVKD. The CDR3 nucleotides are TGTGCCATCAGTGACCGCGCCCAGGCTAAGAACTATGGCTACACCTTC. Translated, it gives CAISDRAQAKNYGYTF.

The V and J genes are TRBV5-6 and TRBJ2-5; TRBD1 matches at 8 bases. With V trimmed by 1 base and J by 5 bases, 7 bases remained unmatched. The CDR3 totals 15 residues. Germline V gene data show CDR1 as SGHDT and CDR2 as YYEEEE. The CDR3 nucleotides are TGTGCCAGCAGCTTGTTCAGGGGGCGCGGGGAGACCCAGTACTTC. This gives the protein CASSLFRGRGETQYF. The full variable domain, its missing parts supplied by reference TRBV5-6 and TRBJ2-5, is DAGVTQSPTHLIKTRGQQVTLRCSPKSGHDTVSWYQQALGQGPQFIFQYYEEEERQRGNFPDRFSGHQFPNYSSELNVNALLLGDSALYLCASSLFRGRGETQYFGPGTRLLVL.

The chain links TRBV7-9 to TRBJ1-4; D is perhaps TRBD1 (6 bases). Germline CDR1 SEHNR, CDR2 FQNEAQ (reference sequence). The V gene lost 1 base and the J gene lost 4 bases, with 10 bases spanning the gap. The CDR3 loop spans 15 amino acids. CDR3 residues: CASSLDRAFNEKLFF. DNA of the CDR3: TGTGCCAGCAGCTTAGACAGGGCTTTTAATGAAAAACTGTTTTTT.

This clone was recorded only once. V and J are TRBV30 and TRBJ2-7; D might be TRBD1 (5 bases). Germline CDR1 is GTSNPN and CDR2 is SVGIG (reference sequence). V was pared by 0 bases and J by 1 base, with 19 bases between. This CDR3 is built from 17 residues. CDR3 sequence reads: CAWSVGKFFGQSYEQYF. Written as DNA, the CDR3 is TGTGCCTGGAGTGTAGGGAAGTTCTTCGGACAATCCTACGAGCAGTACTTC.

This chain links TRBV2 with TRBJ2-1, with TRBD2 matching over 7 bases. The CDR3 is 13 residues long. With V trimmed by 9 bases and J by 3 bases, 5 bases remained unmatched. Germline CDR1 reads SNHLY; CDR2 reads FYNNEI. The CDR3 DNA is TGTGCCAGTACTAGCGAGAGCTACAATGAGCAGTTCTTC. Its protein product is CASTSESYNEQFF.

The chain has TRBV28 and TRBJ1-3; 11 nucleotides align to TRBD1. Germline CDR1 and CDR2: MDHEN and SYDVKM. The CDR3 spans 14 residues. Trimming removed 3 bases from V and 6 bases from J; junction bases left unmatched: 1. CDR3 amino acids: CASSLGQGVNTIYF. The DNA for the CDR3 is TGTGCCAGCAGTTTGGGACAGGGGGTAAACACCATATATTTT.

In this sample, this clone turned up once. J is TRBJ1-5 and V is TRBV2, with D possibly TRBD1 on 6 matching bases. V was trimmed by 6 bases and J by 2 bases, leaving 14 bases between them. Per germline, CDR1 SNHLY and CDR2 FYNNEI. The CDR3 totals 15 residues. CDR3 in DNA: TGTGCCAGCAGGGGAACAGGGTCGGGCAATCAGCCCCAGCATTTT. The encoded protein is CASRGTGSGNQPQHF.

V is TRBV9 and J is TRBJ1-6; D remains unclear. CDR1 is SGDLS, CDR2 YYNGEE, per germline. There are 13 residues in the CDR3. V gave up 4 bases and J gave up 11 bases, with 13 bases separating them. CDR3 in amino acids: CASSPHQSPPLHF. As DNA, the CDR3 is TGTGCCAGCAGCCCACACCAATCTCCACCCCTCCACTTT.

CDR3 nucleotides: TGCGCCAGCAGTCAGGGGGGTACGCAGTATTTT. Residues: CASSQGGTQYF. The rearrangement uses TRBV5-1 and TRBJ2-3, with a possible D match to TRBD1 (7 bases). The V gene's germline CDR1 is SGHRS and CDR2 YFSETQ. Trimming removed 5 bases at V and 8 bases at J, with 9 bases between. The length of the CDR3 is 11 residues.

The V call is TRBV27, the J call TRBJ2-1; weak D call: TRBD1 (5 bases). This CDR3 is built from 15 residues. Trimming shortened V by 2 bases and J by 4 bases, and 12 bases separated the two germline ends. Germline V lookup: CDR1 MNHEY, CDR2 SMNVEV (reference sequence). The DNA for the CDR3 is TGTGCCAGCAGTTTAGTCAGGGTTGGATACAATGAGCAGTTCTTC. Translated, it gives CASSLVRVGYNEQFF.

This clone was detected once. V is TRBV28 and J is TRBJ2-1; 7 bases map to TRBD2. This CDR3 region has 16 residues. From germline, CDR1 is MDHEN and CDR2 SYDVKM. V was pared by 5 bases and J by 5 bases, with 12 bases of the junction left unmatched. The CDR3 coding sequence is TGTGCCAGCAGTCCACCCGGGGCTAGCGGAGACAATGAGCAGTTCTTC. Its translation is CASSPPGASGDNEQFF.